This T cell receptor beta chain came from a study of PD-L1 blockade in urothelial cancer. Study as a whole: From about 2014, patients received atezolizumab, given as 1,200 mg intravenously every 3 weeks.

Time point given: pretreatment peripheral blood. Assay: immunoSEQ multiplex PCR; the TCRdb copy retains only in-frame clones and omits some. The table shows about 72,000 clones, with around 87% occurring only once. Germline V CDR1 and CDR2: LNHDA, SQIVND (reference sequence). Germline trimming cut 4 bases from V and 4 bases from J; bases unmatched to any gene: 4. The CDR3 is 14 residues long. A single count supports this clone. This sequence joins TRBV19 and TRBJ2-7, with TRBD1 matching 10 bases. This TCR was recovered from a man in his fifties or sixties with urothelial cancer. The source was PBMCs, collected around atezolizumab (anti-PD-L1) treatment. The CDR3 sequence is CASSTGTGAYEQYF. The CDR3 nucleotides read TGTGCCAGTAGTACCGGGACAGGGGCTTACGAGCAGTACTTC.